This T cell receptor beta chain appears in the sequencing data of a study of cytomegalovirus exposure and HLA in healthy donors. Study-wide findings and caveats: Earlier analysis found most TCR beta V segments productive about 90% or about 30% of the time.

Points on this clone: Its target is not known.

With 60 Vbeta and 13 Jbeta primers, the PCR was carried out. Sequencing was performed with immunoSEQ multiplex PCR; in TCRdb, only in-frame clones are kept and a portion is missing. The listing records 150,000 to 200,000 clones. V was pared by 9 bases and J by 2 bases, with 10 bases between. The CDR3 covers 13 residues. Germline V gene lookup returns CDR1 SGHNT and CDR2 YENEEA. The sequencing input was PBMCs. This receptor was taken from a woman aged 18-29 years in good health and CMV-seropositive. The gene calls are TRBV11-3 and TRBJ1-4; D uncertain. The DNA of the CDR3 is TGTGCCAGTCTAAAGTGGACTAATGAAAAACTGTTTTTT. This encodes CASLKWTNEKLFF.